The T cell receptor (beta chain) described here comes from a study of blood T cell repertoires in COVID-19. The CDR3 has 13 amino acids. V shed 6 bases and J shed 3 bases, with 10 bases lying between them. The germline CDR1 and CDR2 sequences are MDHEN and SYDVKM. The table came from immunoSEQ multiplex PCR; TCRdb's copy has only in-frame clones and leaves some out. The table includes 280,000 or so clones, around 90% detected once. Material: PBMCs or T cells enriched from blood (not recorded which). This rearrangement joins TRBV28 to TRBJ2-3; D remains unclear. The origin of this receptor is a woman between 40 and 55 years old who had recovered from COVID-19. The CDR3 is CASRRSGTDTQYF. Written as DNA, the CDR3 is TGTGCCAGCAGAAGATCCGGGACAGATACGCAGTATTTT.